This TCR beta chain is drawn from a study of T cell repertoires in ileal Crohn's disease. On this clone itself: What it binds is not known.

Whole-study findings and limits: Mucosal expansions were suggested to be mainly CD8 T cells.

The table came from immunoSEQ multiplex PCR; TCRdb's copy has only in-frame clones and leaves some out. The sample includes 12,000 or so clones, around 80% of them seen just once. The sequenced material came from ileal tissue. The receptor was isolated from an adult with Crohn's disease.

CDR3 loop: CASFSGGPQETQYF. CDR3 in DNA: TGTGCCAGCTTTTCGGGGGGGCCCCAGGAGACCCAGTACTTC. The chain is built from TRBV9 and TRBJ2-5, with 8 bases aligning to TRBD2. Germline-derived CDR1 and CDR2 are SGDLS and YYNGEE. The CDR3 has 14 amino acids. Trimming cost V 7 bases and J 5 bases; bases outside gene matches: 10.